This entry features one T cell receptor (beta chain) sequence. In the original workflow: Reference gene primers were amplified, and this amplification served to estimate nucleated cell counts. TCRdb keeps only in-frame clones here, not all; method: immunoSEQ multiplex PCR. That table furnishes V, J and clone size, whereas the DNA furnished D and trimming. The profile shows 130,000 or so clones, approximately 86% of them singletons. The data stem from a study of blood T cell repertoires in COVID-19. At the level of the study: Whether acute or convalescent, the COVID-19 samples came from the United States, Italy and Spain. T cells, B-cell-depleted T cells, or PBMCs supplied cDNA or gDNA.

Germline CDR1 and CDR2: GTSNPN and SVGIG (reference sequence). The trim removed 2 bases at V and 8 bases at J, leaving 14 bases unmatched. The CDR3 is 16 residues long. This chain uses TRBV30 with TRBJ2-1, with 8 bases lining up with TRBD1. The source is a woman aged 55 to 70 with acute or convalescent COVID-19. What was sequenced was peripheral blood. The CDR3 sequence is CAWSTYRDRGTDEQFF. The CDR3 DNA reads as TGTGCCTGGAGTACATATAGAGACAGGGGAACTGATGAGCAGTTCTTC.